The next 14 T cell receptor beta chains were all read from a single sample in a study of shared clonotypes between healthy human individuals. Using immunoSEQ multiplex PCR, the repertoire was profiled, and TCRdb retains in-frame clones only, with some absent. Of roughly 2,500,000 clones in the sample, roughly 93% were seen once. The source material was naive CD4+ T cells from PBMCs. Subset of the sample: CD45RA+ positively selected. These receptor sequences come from a man aged 18 to 29 in good health. Some clones in this sample may be carry-over from other donors' samples.

This CDR3 is CASSLRVDKFDTEAFF. In DNA, the CDR3 is TGTGCCAGCTCCCTACGGGTGGACAAATTCGACACTGAAGCTTTCTTT. The chain couples TRBV18 to TRBJ1-1; a possible D gene is TRBD1 (5 bases). V was cut by 6 bases and J by 3 bases, with 20 bases left in between. Germline lookup yields CDR1 KGHSH and CDR2 LQKENI. This CDR3 has 16 amino acids.

A remark on this clone: This specimen includes other DNA sequences encoding the same CDR3. V usage is TRBV11-2 and J usage is TRBJ2-7; 14 nucleotides line up with TRBD2. From germline, CDR1 is SGHAT and CDR2 FQNNGV. Germline trimming cut 3 bases from V and 4 bases from J; bases unmatched to any gene: 2. The CDR3 totals 15 residues. The CDR3 spells CASSLGLAGVYEQYF. CDR3 coding DNA: TGTGCCAGCAGCTTGGGACTAGCGGGAGTTTACGAGCAGTACTTC. The full variable domain, completed using reference TRBV11-2 and TRBJ2-7, is EAGVAQSPRYKIIEKRQSVAFWCNPISGHATLYWYQQILGQGPKLLIQFQNNGVVDDSQLPKDRFSAERLKGVDSTLKIQPAKLEDSAVYLCASSLGLAGVYEQYFGPGTRLTVT.

This chain uses TRBV29-1 with TRBJ1-2; 9 bases agree with TRBD1. The V gene end was trimmed by 6 bases and the J gene end by 7 bases; junction bases not matched to a gene: 6. Germline-derived CDR1 and CDR2 are SQVTM and ANQGSEA. The CDR3 extends over 12 amino acids. The chain's CDR3 is CSVGTGLGGYTF. The CDR3 nucleotides are TGCAGCGTAGGGACAGGGCTTGGTGGCTACACCTTC.

V is TRBV5-1 and J is TRBJ2-5; 9 bases are shared with TRBD2. The V and J ends lost 0 bases and 5 bases, in that order; junction bases with no gene match: 8. This CDR3 has 16 residues. Germline loops: CDR1 SGHRS, CDR2 YFSETQ. This CDR3 is CASSLGPLAGWETQYF. CDR3 DNA sequence: TGCGCCAGCAGCTTGGGCCCACTAGCGGGTTGGGAGACCCAGTACTTC.

The V gene is TRBV15, the J gene TRBJ1-1; possibly TRBD1 for D (6 bases). V lost 0 bases to trimming and J lost 1 base, with 12 bases between them. Germline V gene data show CDR1 as LNHNV and CDR2 as YYDKDF (reference sequence). This CDR3 comprises 16 residues. The DNA of the CDR3 is TGTGCCACCAGCAGAGATGAAGGACAGAAGAACACTGAAGCTTTCTTT. Amino acid sequence: CATSRDEGQKNTEAFF.

V and J are TRBV28 and TRBJ2-2; 9 nucleotides align to TRBD2. Germline CDR1 reads MDHEN; CDR2 reads SYDVKM. The CDR3 is made up of 16 amino acids. V was clipped by 3 bases and J by 10 bases; unmatched bases: 12. The CDR3 region is CASSFNVAGGLEELFF. The CDR3 nucleotides are TGTGCCAGCAGTTTTAACGTTGCGGGAGGGCTGGAGGAGCTGTTTTTT.

The chain has TRBV28 and TRBJ2-1; D is unresolved. Trimming left V 3 bases short and J 8 bases short, with 5 bases between. CDR3 length: 11 amino acids. Per germline, CDR1 MDHEN and CDR2 SYDVKM. The CDR3 loop is CASSLYYEQFF. The DNA of the CDR3 is TGTGCCAGCAGTTTGTACTATGAGCAGTTCTTC. The full variable domain, rest sourced from reference TRBV28 and TRBJ2-1, is DVKVTQSSRYLVKRTGEKVFLECVQDMDHENMFWYRQDPGLGLRLIYFSYDVKMKEKGDIPEGYSVSREKKERFSLILESASTNQTSMYLCASSLYYEQFFGPGTRLTVL.

The J gene is TRBJ2-6, the V gene TRBV28; perhaps TRBD1 as D (6 bases). Germline-derived CDR1 and CDR2 are MDHEN and SYDVKM. V lost 4 bases to trimming and J lost 2 bases, with 12 bases between them. This CDR3 has 16 amino acids. Here the CDR3 DNA reads TGTGCCAGCAGTTCGACAGGCGGCCCTGGGGCCAACGTCCTGACTTTC. Protein product: CASSSTGGPGANVLTF.

V and J are TRBV27 and TRBJ1-1; D may be TRBD1 (6 bases). Trimming pared 1 base from V and 3 bases from J, leaving 9 bases between. Germline assignment: CDR1 MNHEY and CDR2 SMNVEV (reference sequence). This CDR3 is 14 amino acids long. The CDR3 sequence is CASSLLGGDTEAFF. Written as DNA, the CDR3 is TGTGCCAGCAGTTTATTAGGGGGGGACACTGAAGCTTTCTTT.

This clone has only one observation. The chain uses TRBV11-2 and TRBJ1-2; D unclear. V gave up 3 bases and J gave up 6 bases, with 5 bases separating them. The CDR3 runs 11 residues. CDR1 is SGHAT and CDR2 is FQNNGV in the germline V gene. The CDR3 coding sequence is TGTGCCAGCAGCTTTGAGGATGGCTACACCTTC. It codes for CASSFEDGYTF.

The J gene is TRBJ1-2, the V gene TRBV7-9; 7 nucleotides line up with TRBD1. With V trimmed by 1 base and J by 8 bases, 4 bases remained unmatched. The germline gives CDR1 SEHNR, CDR2 FQNEAQ (reference sequence). CDR3 length: 13 residues. CDR3 sequence: CASSLVTGEGYTF. DNA for the CDR3: TGTGCCAGCAGCTTAGTAACAGGGGAAGGCTACACCTTC. Complete variable domain (other parts from reference TRBV7-9 and TRBJ1-2): DTGVSQNPRHKITKRGQNVTFRCDPISEHNRLYWYRQTLGQGPEFLTYFQNEAQLEKSRLLSDRFSAERPKGSFSTLEIQRTEQGDSAMYLCASSLVTGEGYTFGSGTRLTVV.

This chain links TRBV7-3 with TRBJ2-1; weak D call: TRBD2 (5 bases). The V end lost 4 bases, the J end lost 7 bases, and 11 bases lay between the germline ends. Germline V gene sequence: CDR1 SGHTA, CDR2 FQGTGA. The CDR3 contains 13 residues. The CDR3: CASSSHPGNEQFF. The DNA for the CDR3 is TGTGCCAGCAGCTCCCACCCGGGGAATGAGCAGTTCTTC.

This chain joins TRBV5-6 and TRBJ1-1, with D possibly matching TRBD1 (5 bases). Trimming took off 4 bases at V and 1 base at J, with 14 bases between the two ends. In germline, CDR1 is SGHDT, CDR2 YYEEEE. CDR3 length: 15 amino acids. The CDR3 DNA is TGTGCCAGCAGCCCGGACACGGGCGCGAACACTGAAGCTTTCTTT. Translating it yields CASSPDTGANTEAFF.

The V gene is TRBV7-2, the J gene TRBJ2-7; D assignment may be TRBD1 or TRBD2 (5 bases each). The CDR3 is made up of 14 amino acids. Deletions cut 5 bases from V and 1 base from J, with 12 bases between. Germline-derived CDR1 and CDR2 are SGHTA and FQGNSA. This CDR3 reads CASSQSGTSYEQYF. DNA for the CDR3: TGTGCCAGCAGCCAATCTGGGACGTCCTACGAGCAGTACTTC.